The clone carrying this T cell receptor beta chain occurred a few times. The record originates from a study of blood T cell repertoires in COVID-19. Germline loops: CDR1 MDHEN, CDR2 SYDVKM. The CDR3 covers 16 residues. The trim removed 6 bases at V and 0 bases at J, leaving 10 bases unmatched. The data were produced by immunoSEQ multiplex PCR, yet TCRdb's version contains in-frame clones alone and is incomplete. The repertoire consists of 110,000 to 150,000 clones, with 80% occurring once and the leading ten covering approximately 3.5%. The sequence derives from a man between 65 and 85 years old who had recovered from COVID-19. The specimen sequenced was peripheral blood. V is TRBV28 and J is TRBJ1-2; 7 positions agree with TRBD1. The CDR3 bases are TGTGCCAGCAGGACTAAACAGGGGCTCGCTAACTATGGCTACACCTTC. Amino acid sequence: CASRTKQGLANYGYTF.